The sequence of this TCR beta chain was determined in a study of shared clonotypes between healthy human individuals (dated by TCRdb to 2018 to 2021). Turning to the overall study: The cohort included three men and a couple of women between 18 and 49 years of age. For each donor, CD4 naive and CD4 memory were each run on three plates, CD8 naive on two plates, and CD8 memory on one plate. The study deeply sequenced blood TCR repertoires of five healthy adults to estimate repertoire size and the extent of clonotype sharing between individuals. To increase sequencing depth and limit assay-specific biases, different laboratories used diverse techniques to prepare libraries and sequence TCR repertoires. Leukapheresis yielded between about 0.85 and 10 billion PBMCs per donor.

Paper-wide results and their limitations: Based on pairwise subsampling, the degree of clonotype sharing among donors was expected to be affected by sequencing depth. Sampling was restricted to blood, and TCR repertoires in tissues likely differ from the TCR repertoires found in blood. Incomplete sequencing was indicated by rarefaction of sorted-subset datasets, despite the large sequencing depth. Larger estimated clonotype richness was generally found for naive subsets than for memory subsets. Because the study included only a small number of donors, the genetic and exposure-history diversity represented was limited. Approximately 5% of naive CD4, around 3.5% of naive CD8, approximately 2.2% of memory CD4, and 0.4% of memory CD8 clonotypes were shared across several donors. Higher generation probabilities were observed for clonotypes shared by all four sorted-subset donors than for non-shared clonotypes.

The donors were healthy, HIV-negative adults with no recently reported acute infections or vaccinations. Every donor was a Caucasian adult living in Nashville, Tennessee, USA. CD4+ T cells were enriched by magnetic negative selection; naive cells were then positively selected on CD45RA, and the negative fraction formed the memory subset. Blood was collected by leukapheresis, and PBMCs were isolated by Ficoll-Histopaque density gradient centrifugation and then cryopreserved in liquid nitrogen vapor phase. Analytical flow cytometry was used to check the purity and quantity of each magnetically sorted T cell population. Genomic DNA was isolated from each sorted fraction and quantified by UV absorbance on a Nanodrop 2000c. Using the deep immunoSEQ assay, TCR CDR3 regions were amplified from genomic DNA by multiplex PCR. Extracted genomic DNA from each cell subset was spread evenly across all wells of several immunoSEQ 96-well plates, with each plate serving as a replicate. Each replicate PCR for sorted subsets received about 200 ng genomic DNA, equal to 30,000 or so T cell genomes. The purified libraries were quantified using a Qubit 3.0 fluorometer, sized with a Bioanalyzer 2100, and then quantified again using the KAPA Library Quantification kit. Each immunoSEQ 96-well plate was sequenced on its own single-read 150-cycle Illumina NextSeq 550 flow cell. The authors' pipeline ran thus. Because the immunoSEQ output held only junctional sequences and lacked quality scores, the filtering could not match the filtering applied to full-length reads. To assign V/J genes and CDR3, sequences were annotated using PyIR, a Python wrapper for IgBLAST v1.9, with IMGT germline references. Any read was removed if the V/J assignment was weak (E-value above 1e-6), the CDR3 was missing, or the read contained stop codons, out-of-frame junctions, or ambiguous translated residues. V3J clonotypes were defined as sequences sharing an identical inferred V gene, J gene, and CDR3 amino acid sequence. Percentage overlap between repertoires was calculated by dividing the number of shared unique clonotypes by the size of the smaller repertoire. Richness of each repertoire was evaluated using RTK rarefaction, the Chao1 estimator, and Recon v2.1 estimates of unobserved clonotypes. Generation probabilities were computed with OLGA for all TCRbeta clonotypes obtained by the gDNA method from four donors. This is the immuneACCESS table as TCRdb keeps it, with only in-frame sequences that have V and J called. A part of the clones is gone; compared with another copy, unresolved V genes explain less than half, and the rest is unexplained. V and J calls and clone size follow that table, whereas D and trimming were derived from the DNA. This sample has some 1 million clones in its table, and approximately 68% of those were observed once. Nearly 1.5% of the sample is in the top ten clones.

In this sample, this clone turned up once. Its antigen specificity is not known. No much larger clonotype is one base removed from it; base qualities were not supplied. The CDR3, cysteine through phenylalanine, is 15 amino acids long. Only CDR3 DNA remains: 45 bases, in frame from the first base. The CDR1 and CDR2 encoded by the germline V gene (reference sequence) are LNHNV and YYDKDF. V loses 0 bases, J loses 5 bases, and the germline ends lie 14 bases apart. The rearrangement combines TRBV15 with TRBJ2-7; TRBD2 is a weak D gene call, 5 bases matching. The specimen was memory CD4+ T cells sorted from blood. In light of the paper, this sample's cell subset or site label describes: CD45RA-negative fraction. This sequence was found in a young man in good health. The CDR3 in this case is CATSRDGGPLDEQYF. The DNA sequence is TGTGCCACCAGCAGAGATGGAGGCCCGTTGGACGAGCAGTACTTC.